These 21 T cell receptor beta chains came from one sample sequenced in a study of siplizumab effects on memory and regulatory T cells. TCRdb keeps only in-frame clones here, not all; method: immunoSEQ multiplex PCR. The table shows about 62,000 clones, with 79% occurring only once. Sequenced material: memory CD4+ T cells sorted from blood. The receptors were gathered from a human donor in good health.

This chain links TRBV4-1 with TRBJ2-7; D unresolved. The V gene's germline CDR1 is MGHRA and CDR2 YSYEKL. Trimming removed 4 bases at V and 2 bases at J, with 18 bases between. The CDR3 consists of 16 residues. Here the CDR3 DNA reads TGCGCCAGCAGCCCCGGAATCGCCAGGAGAACCTACGAGCAGTACTTC. Its translation is CASSPGIARRTYEQYF.

The chain carries TRBV5-1 and TRBJ1-5; D is possibly TRBD1 (5 bases). The CDR3 covers 13 residues. CDR1 SGHRS and CDR2 YFSETQ come from the germline V gene. Trimming removed 5 bases from V and 5 bases from J, with 11 bases in between. The CDR3 DNA reads TGCGCCAGCAGGTGGGGCGCCGATCAGCCCCAGCATTTT. Amino acid sequence: CASRWGADQPQHF.

The V gene is TRBV4-2, the J gene TRBJ2-7, with 8 bases identical to TRBD1. Per the germline V gene, CDR1 is LGHNA and CDR2 is YNFKEQ. J gave up 2 bases and V 4 bases, and 10 bases lay outside the gene matches. The CDR3 contains 16 residues. The CDR3 loop reads CASSPFMTGETYEQYF. CDR3 nucleotides: TGTGCCAGCAGCCCTTTCATGACAGGGGAGACCTACGAGCAGTACTTC.

The CDR3 bases are TGTGCCAGCAGCTCTCTAGGGCAAGAGACCCAGTACTTC. This gives the protein CASSSLGQETQYF. The chain recombines TRBV5-4 with TRBJ2-5; no clear D gene. This CDR3 has 13 amino acids. V was shortened by 3 bases and J by 2 bases, with 8 bases between the two germline ends. Germline V gene sequence: CDR1 SGHNT, CDR2 YYREEE (reference sequence).

For this clone: The germline gene is not matched at one end of the junction; a read error may be the cause. The chain is built from TRBV7-2 and TRBJ2-5, with 7 bases matching TRBD2. This CDR3 is built from 18 residues. Germline values: CDR1 SGHTA, CDR2 FQGNSA. In DNA, the CDR3 is TGTGCCAGCAGTTTAGGACTAGGCGGAAGAAACACGCAAGAGACCCAGTACTTC. As protein: CASSLGLGGRNTQETQYF. The full variable domain, its missing parts supplied by reference TRBV7-2 and TRBJ2-5, is GAGVSQSPSNKVTEKGKDVELRCDPISGHTALYWYRQSLGQGLEFLIYFQGNSAPDKSGLPSDRFSAERTGGSVSTLTIQRTQQEDSAVYLCASSLGLGGRNTQETQYFGPGTRLLVL.

The V gene is TRBV6-5, the J gene TRBJ2-5, with 9 bases matching TRBD2. V gave up 4 bases and J gave up 5 bases; unmatched junction bases: 8. The germline V gene encodes CDR1 MNHEY and CDR2 SVGAGI. This CDR3 is built from 15 residues. CDR3 in amino acids: CASSFSGGPGETQYF. CDR3 nucleotides: TGTGCCAGCAGTTTTAGCGGGGGACCAGGGGAGACCCAGTACTTC.

V gene TRBV19 combines with J gene TRBJ1-3, with 9 positions matching TRBD1. The V gene's germline CDR1 is LNHDA and CDR2 SQIVND (reference sequence). V lost 7 bases, J lost 0 bases, and 10 bases stayed unmatched. The length of the CDR3 is 17 residues. The CDR3 bases are TGTGCCAGTACAGGTTGGACAGGGGAGAACTCTGGAAACACCATATATTTT. Its protein product is CASTGWTGENSGNTIYF.

This chain joins TRBV28 and TRBJ1-2; no definite D call. The germline V gene encodes CDR1 MDHEN and CDR2 SYDVKM. The CDR3 is 16 amino acids. Trimming took off 7 bases at V and 2 bases at J, with 20 bases between the two ends. As DNA, the CDR3 is TGTGCCAGCACCACAGCACCCGGGGTTCCGAACTATGGCTACACCTTC. Translating it yields CASTTAPGVPNYGYTF.

This clone was observed a few times. This rearrangement joins TRBV29-1 to TRBJ2-1, with TRBD2 matching over 11 bases. The germline V gene encodes CDR1 SQVTM and CDR2 ANQGSEA. Unmatched junction bases numbered 12, after V lost 8 bases and J lost 9 bases. The CDR3 consists of 14 residues. CDR3 DNA: TGCAGCATCTCACTTAGCGGGGGGGCGGGTGAGCAGTTCTTC. Translating it yields CSISLSGGAGEQFF.

The chain links TRBV6-1 to TRBJ2-7; D is ambiguous. With 6 bases removed from V and 5 bases from J, the gap between germline ends came to 14 bases. The germline V gene has CDR1 MNHNS and CDR2 SASEGT. This CDR3 contains 13 residues. The CDR3 reads CASSPDTVDEQYF. DNA of the CDR3: TGTGCCAGCAGCCCCGACACGGTCGACGAGCAGTACTTC.

The V gene is TRBV9, the J gene TRBJ1-2; D unresolved. Trimming left V 4 bases short and J 3 bases short, with 13 bases between. Germline values: CDR1 SGDLS, CDR2 YYNGEE. CDR3 length equals 14 residues. The CDR3 loop reads CASSPPEGYYGYTF. The CDR3 DNA sequence: TGTGCCAGCAGCCCCCCGGAGGGATACTATGGCTACACCTTC.

A word on this clone: This sample includes further DNA sequences coding for the same CDR3. This chain uses TRBV5-1 with TRBJ1-2, with 9 bases matching TRBD1. From germline, CDR1 is SGHRS and CDR2 YFSETQ. V trimming: 2 bases; J trimming: 6 bases; junction bases outside the gene matches: 5. The CDR3 consists of 14 residues. In DNA, the CDR3 is TGCGCCAGCAGCTTAGGACAGGGGAATGATGGCTACACCTTC. Translated: CASSLGQGNDGYTF.

This chain connects TRBV6-6 to TRBJ1-2; the D gene is possibly TRBD1 (6 bases). The V end lost 5 bases, the J end lost 7 bases, and 17 bases lay between the germline ends. CDR1 and CDR2 (germline): MNHNY, SVGAGI (reference sequence). CDR3 length equals 14 residues. Written as DNA, the CDR3 is TGTGCCAGCAGTCCCACAGGGACGGGAGGTGGCTACACCTTC. It codes for CASSPTGTGGGYTF.

This clone was counted once. CDR3 loop: CASSQGALGYTEAFF. The CDR3 DNA follows: TGTGCCAGCAGCCAGGGGGCTCTGGGTTACACTGAAGCTTTCTTT. This chain uses TRBV5-6 with TRBJ1-1, with 8 positions matching TRBD1. The V gene end was trimmed by 4 bases and the J gene end by 3 bases; junction bases not matched to a gene: 8. The CDR3 is 15 residues long. Germline CDR1 reads SGHDT; CDR2 reads YYEEEE.

V usage is TRBV27 and J usage is TRBJ1-4; no reliable D call. Between the trimmed V and J ends, which lost 4 bases and 8 bases, there was a span of 8 bases. Per the germline V gene, CDR1 is MNHEY and CDR2 is SMNVEV (reference sequence). The CDR3 runs 12 residues. The CDR3 loop is CASSSRDEKLFF. DNA of the CDR3: TGTGCCAGCAGTTCCAGAGACGAAAAACTGTTTTTT.

This chain joins TRBV5-1 and TRBJ1-2; TRBD1 agrees at 9 bases. Germline V gene sequence: CDR1 SGHRS, CDR2 YFSETQ. V trimming: 4 bases; J trimming: 2 bases; junction bases outside the gene matches: 9. The CDR3 sequence is 16 residues long. CDR3 protein: CASSLGTGLTNYGYTF. CDR3 sequence (DNA): TGCGCCAGCAGCCTAGGGACAGGGTTAACGAACTATGGCTACACCTTC.

This chain joins TRBV5-4 and TRBJ2-3; D gene unclear. Germline CDR1 and CDR2: SGHNT and YYREEE (reference sequence). The CDR3 contains 13 residues. Trimming cost V 4 bases and J 3 bases, with 9 bases left between them. In DNA, the CDR3 is TGTGCCAGCAGCCCTACAGCAACAGATACGCAGTATTTT. Translation gives CASSPTATDTQYF. The full variable domain, with the rest looked up from reference TRBV5-4 and TRBJ2-3, is ETGVTQSPTHLIKTRGQQVTLRCSSQSGHNTVSWYQQALGQGPQFIFQYYREEENGRGNFPPRFSGLQFPNYSSELNVNALELDDSALYLCASSPTATDTQYFGPGTRLTVL.

CDR3 loop: CAWSRTGSEAFF. CDR3 sequence (DNA): TGTGCCTGGAGCCGGACAGGGTCTGAAGCTTTCTTT. The chain joins TRBV30 to TRBJ1-1, with 8 bases aligning to TRBD1. Per germline, CDR1 GTSNPN and CDR2 SVGIG (reference sequence). Trimming at V came to 3 bases and at J to 6 bases, leaving 3 bases not matched to a gene. The CDR3 runs to 12 residues.

Only a few counts were recorded for this clone. V is TRBV29-1 and J is TRBJ1-2, with unresolved D. This CDR3 is 13 amino acids long. Trimming took off 6 bases at V and 8 bases at J, with 19 bases between the two ends. Germline-derived CDR1 and CDR2 are SQVTM and ANQGSEA. CDR3 bases: TGCAGCGTGGCGACCGGAGGGCTAGGCGGCTACACCTTC. Protein: CSVATGGLGGYTF.

The chain uses TRBV7-6 and TRBJ2-3, with D possibly matching TRBD2 (5 bases). Trimming pared 1 base from V and 1 base from J, leaving 9 bases between. The length of the CDR3 is 15 residues. From germline, CDR1 is SGHVS and CDR2 FNYEAQ. The CDR3 sequence: CASSLDSVGTDTQYF. Here the CDR3 DNA reads TGTGCCAGCAGCTTAGATAGCGTTGGCACAGATACGCAGTATTTT.

The chain recombines TRBV6-5 with TRBJ2-2; TRBD2 aligns across 10 bases. The CDR3 length is 15 residues. The germline gives CDR1 MNHEY, CDR2 SVGAGI. V dropped 5 bases and J dropped 6; count of bases not matched to a gene: 6. CDR3 region: CASSQTSGYSGELFF. CDR3 bases: TGTGCCAGCAGTCAGACTAGCGGGTACTCCGGGGAGCTGTTTTTT.